This T cell receptor beta chain stems from a study of beta chain features in type 1 diabetes. Expressed TCRB transcripts were sequenced, since all the RNA that had been isolated was reverse transcribed. Method: immunoSEQ multiplex PCR; TCRdb's copy keeps in-frame clones and lacks some. The sample records 600,000 to 750,000 clones, around an eighth being singletons. CD4+ cells of the naive, central memory, regulatory and stem cell-like memory types were sorted via CD45RO/CCR7/CD25/CD127/CD95/CD27. Every sorted population was more than 95% pure. Study findings and constraints: Type 1 diabetes patients showed a moderate but significant shortening of TCRB CDR3s in all four CD4+ subsets.

This clone was counted a few times. Its specificity is not known. The source is a man younger than 40 with type 1 diabetes. The sequencing sample was made of naive CD4+ T cells from blood.

CDR3 in amino acids: CASSLQGGSYEQYF. The CDR3 bases are TGTGCCAGCAGCTTACAGGGAGGGTCCTACGAGCAGTACTTC. The rearrangement uses TRBV11-1 and TRBJ2-7; 7 bases map to TRBD2. The junction had 2 bases not matched to a gene; V was cut back by 2 bases and J by 1 base. CDR3 length: 14 amino acids. The germline V gene encodes CDR1 SGHAT and CDR2 FQDESV (reference sequence).